This is a list of T cell receptor beta chains from one sample in a study of T cell repertoires in cytomegalovirus infection. Their recognized antigens are unknown. TCRdb ran MiXCR on the reads and lists one entry per CDR3 protein. The sample has about 60,000 distinct CDR3 sequences; 33% are singletons. Input material: PBMCs, sequenced either directly or after in vitro stimulation (not recorded which). The receptors here all came from a human donor in good health (CMV status not recorded). Some clones in this sample may be carry-over from other donors' samples. Both conserved end residues are part of each CDR3. A D gene is named only where the DNA matches it firmly. The size of a clone is reported for some rows only, either as once, few or many, or as a class for expanded clones.

>once|TRBJ2-5|TRBD1|TRBV7-6
TGTGCCACCCGAAACAGGGGGAGAGAGACCCAGTACTTC
CATRNRGRETQYF
>NA|TRBJ2-1|TRBD2|TRBV27
TGTGCCAGCAGTTCGGGGCGGCGAGCGGGAGACAATGAGCAGTTCTTC
CASSSGRRAGDNEQFF
>few|TRBJ2-3|NA|TRBV6-8
TGTGCCAGCAGTTACTACGTTACTAGCACAGATACGCAGTATTTT
CASSYYVTSTDTQYF
>NA|TRBJ2-7|TRBD2|TRBV20-1
TGCAGTGCGAGAGATCTAGCGGAGGGATACGAGCAGTACTTC
CSARDLAEGYEQYF
>many|TRBJ2-1|NA|TRBV29-1
TGCAGCGTTGGCATCAGGGGGGGGTACAATGAGCAGTTCTTC
CSVGIRGGYNEQFF
>NA|TRBJ2-2|TRBD2|TRBV5-6
TGTGCCAGCAGCCGTAGCGGGACCGGGGAGCTGTTTTTT
CASSRSGTGELFF
>many|TRBJ1-6|TRBD1|TRBV30
TGTGCCTGGAGTTTTACAGGGGTTTCACCCCTCCACTTT
CAWSFTGVSPLHF
>NA|TRBJ2-1|TRBD2|TRBV7-8
TGTGCCAGCAGCGGAAGTCTAGCGGCCTACAATGAGCAGTTCTTC
CASSGSLAAYNEQFF
>few|TRBJ2-7|TRBD2|TRBV5-4
TGTGCCAGCAGCTTGGTTGCAGCGGGAGGGGGGTACGAGCAGTACTTC
CASSLVAAGGGYEQYF
>NA|TRBJ2-1|TRBD2|TRBV10-3
TGTGCCATCAGTGAGGCTAGCGGGAGTCTTATGAATGAGCAGTTCTTC
CAISEASGSLMNEQFF
>NA|TRBJ2-5|NA|TRBV29-1
TGCAGCGTTGAAACGGGACAAGAGACCCAGTACTTC
CSVETGQETQYF
>NA|TRBJ1-5|NA|TRBV2
TGTGCCAGCAGTGAAAGGATTCCCAATCAGCCCCAGCATTTT
CASSERIPNQPQHF
>NA|TRBJ1-1|NA|TRBV27
TGTGCCAGCAGTTTATGGGCAGGGCGGGGGAACACTGAAGCTTTCTTT
CASSLWAGRGNTEAFF
>NA|TRBJ2-3|NA|TRBV7-6
TGTGCCAGCAGCCCCACAGCCGGGGGCACAGATACGCAGTATTTT
CASSPTAGGTDTQYF
>NA|TRBJ1-2|NA|TRBV4-3
TGCGCCAGCAGCCAAGATTGGTCCAGGGACTACACCTTC
CASSQDWSRDYTF
>few|TRBJ1-2|TRBD1|TRBV11-2
TGTGCCAGCAGCTTGGGGCTATGGACAGGGGATGGCTACACCTTC
CASSLGLWTGDGYTF
>many|TRBJ2-4|TRBD2|TRBV7-2
TGTGCCAGCAGCTTAGCACCGGGGGGGGACATTCAGTACTTC
CASSLAPGGDIQYF
>many|TRBJ1-2|NA|TRBV7-8
TGTGCCAGCAGCCTCAGGGAATTGGGAGGCTACACCTTC
CASSLRELGGYTF
>NA|TRBJ2-3|NA|TRBV6-6
TGTGCCAGCAGTTCGACCAGTCGGGCAGATACGCAGTATTTT
CASSSTSRADTQYF
>many|TRBJ1-3|NA|TRBV12-3/TRBV12-4
TGTGCCAGCAGTTTTTCGGGAGCCATATATTTT
CASSFSGAIYF